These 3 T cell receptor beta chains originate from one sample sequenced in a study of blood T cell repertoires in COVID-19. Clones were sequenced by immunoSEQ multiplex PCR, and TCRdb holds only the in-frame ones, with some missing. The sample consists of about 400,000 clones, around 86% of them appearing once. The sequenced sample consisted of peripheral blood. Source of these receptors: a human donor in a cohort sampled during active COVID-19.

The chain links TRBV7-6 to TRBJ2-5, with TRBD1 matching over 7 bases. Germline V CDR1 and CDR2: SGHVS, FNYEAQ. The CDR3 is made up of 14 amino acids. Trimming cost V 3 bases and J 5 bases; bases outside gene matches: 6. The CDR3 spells CASSLIRDSETQYF. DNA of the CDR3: TGTGCCAGCAGCTTGATCCGGGACAGTGAGACCCAGTACTTC.

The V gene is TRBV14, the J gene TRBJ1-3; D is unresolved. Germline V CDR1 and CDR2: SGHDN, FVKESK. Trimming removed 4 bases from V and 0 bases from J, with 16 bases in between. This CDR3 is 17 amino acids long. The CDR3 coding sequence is TGTGCCAGCAGCCCGTCCTGGGGTGGGAGCTCTGGAAACACCATATATTTT. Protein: CASSPSWGGSSGNTIYF.

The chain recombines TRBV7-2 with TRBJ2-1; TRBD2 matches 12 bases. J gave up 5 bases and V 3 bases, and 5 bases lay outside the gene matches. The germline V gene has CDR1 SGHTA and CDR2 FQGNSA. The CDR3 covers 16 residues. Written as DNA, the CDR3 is TGTGCCAGCAGCTTTTATCTAGCGGGGGGGAACAATGAGCAGTTCTTC. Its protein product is CASSFYLAGGNNEQFF.